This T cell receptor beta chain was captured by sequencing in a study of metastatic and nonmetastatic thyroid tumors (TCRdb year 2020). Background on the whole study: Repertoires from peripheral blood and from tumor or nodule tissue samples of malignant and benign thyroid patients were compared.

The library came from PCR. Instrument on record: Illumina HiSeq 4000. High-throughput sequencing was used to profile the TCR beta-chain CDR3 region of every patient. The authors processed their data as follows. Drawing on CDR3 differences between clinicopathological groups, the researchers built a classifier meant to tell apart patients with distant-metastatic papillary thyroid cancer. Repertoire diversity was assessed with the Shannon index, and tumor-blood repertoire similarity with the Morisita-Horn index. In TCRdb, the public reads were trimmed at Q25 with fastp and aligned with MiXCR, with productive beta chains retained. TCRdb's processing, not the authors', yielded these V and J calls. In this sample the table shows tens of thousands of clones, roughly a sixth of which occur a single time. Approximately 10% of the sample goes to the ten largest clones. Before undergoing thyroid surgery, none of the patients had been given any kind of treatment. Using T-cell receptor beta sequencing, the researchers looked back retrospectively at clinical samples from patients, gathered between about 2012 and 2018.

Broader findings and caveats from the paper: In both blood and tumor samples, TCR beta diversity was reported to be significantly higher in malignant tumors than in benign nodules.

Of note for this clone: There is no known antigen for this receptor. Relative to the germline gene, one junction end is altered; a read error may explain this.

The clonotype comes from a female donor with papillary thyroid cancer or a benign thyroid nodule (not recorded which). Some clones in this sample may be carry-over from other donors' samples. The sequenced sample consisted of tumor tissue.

The CDR3 is CSATNHQRSATF. The DNA sequence reads TGCAGTGCTACAAACCACCAGAGGAGCGCAACATTT. The chain is assembled from TRBV20-1 and TRBJ2-3; no confident D gene assignment can be made. Taken from the germline V gene (reference sequence), the CDR1 and CDR2 loops are DFQATT and SNEGSKA. The CDR3, cysteine through phenylalanine, is 12 amino acids long. Just the 36-base CDR3 DNA is kept, in frame starting at base 1.